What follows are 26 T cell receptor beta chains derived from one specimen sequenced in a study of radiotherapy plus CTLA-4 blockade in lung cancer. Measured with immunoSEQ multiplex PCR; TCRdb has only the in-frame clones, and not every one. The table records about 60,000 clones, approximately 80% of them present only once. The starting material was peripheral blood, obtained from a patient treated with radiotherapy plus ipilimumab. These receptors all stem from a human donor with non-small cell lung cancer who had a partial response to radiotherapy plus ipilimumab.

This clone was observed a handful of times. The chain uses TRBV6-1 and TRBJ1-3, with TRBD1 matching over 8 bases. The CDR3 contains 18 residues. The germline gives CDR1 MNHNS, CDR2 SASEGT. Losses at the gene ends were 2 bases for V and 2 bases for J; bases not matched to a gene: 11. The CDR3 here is CASSEPALTGEAGNTIYF. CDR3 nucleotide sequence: TGTGCCAGCAGTGAACCGGCACTGACAGGGGAGGCTGGAAACACCATATATTTT.

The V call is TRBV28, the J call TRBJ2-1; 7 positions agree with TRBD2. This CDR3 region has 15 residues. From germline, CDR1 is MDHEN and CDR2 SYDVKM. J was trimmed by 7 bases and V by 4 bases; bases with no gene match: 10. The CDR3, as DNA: TGTGCCAGCAGTTCCTCGGGAGCGGGATGGAATGAGCAGTTCTTC. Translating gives CASSSSGAGWNEQFF.

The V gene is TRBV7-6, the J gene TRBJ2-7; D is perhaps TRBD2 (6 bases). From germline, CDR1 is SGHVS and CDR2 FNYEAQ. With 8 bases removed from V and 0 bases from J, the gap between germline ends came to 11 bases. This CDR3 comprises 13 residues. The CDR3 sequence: CASSGAGSYEQYF. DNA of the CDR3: TGTGCCAGCTCTGGAGCGGGCTCCTACGAGCAGTACTTC.

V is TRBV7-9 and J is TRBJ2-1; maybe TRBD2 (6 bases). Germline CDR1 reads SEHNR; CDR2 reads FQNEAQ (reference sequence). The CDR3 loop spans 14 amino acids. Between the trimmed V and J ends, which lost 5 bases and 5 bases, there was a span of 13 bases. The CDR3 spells CASSPLERDNEQFF. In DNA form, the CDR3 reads TGTGCCAGCAGCCCTCTGGAGCGGGACAATGAGCAGTTCTTC.

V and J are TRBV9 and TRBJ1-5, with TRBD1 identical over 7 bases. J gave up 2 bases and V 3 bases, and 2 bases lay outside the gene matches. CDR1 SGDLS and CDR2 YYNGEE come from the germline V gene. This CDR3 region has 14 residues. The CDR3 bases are TGTGCCAGCAGCGGGGGGACAGGCAATCAGCCCCAGCATTTT. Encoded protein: CASSGGTGNQPQHF. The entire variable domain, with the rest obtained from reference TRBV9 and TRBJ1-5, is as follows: DSGVTQTPKHLITATGQRVTLRCSPRSGDLSVYWYQQSLDQGLQFLIQYYNGEERAKGNILERFSAQQFPDLHSELNLSSLELGDSALYFCASSGGTGNQPQHFGDGTRLSIL.

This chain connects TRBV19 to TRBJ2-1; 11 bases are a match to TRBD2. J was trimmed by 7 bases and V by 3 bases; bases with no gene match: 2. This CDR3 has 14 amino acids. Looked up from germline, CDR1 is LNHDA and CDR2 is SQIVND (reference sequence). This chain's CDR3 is CASSISSGRNEQFF. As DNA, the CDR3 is TGTGCCAGTAGTATTTCTAGCGGGAGGAATGAGCAGTTCTTC. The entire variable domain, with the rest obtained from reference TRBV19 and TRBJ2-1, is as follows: DGGITQSPKYLFRKEGQNVTLSCEQNLNHDAMYWYRQDPGQGLRLIYYSQIVNDFQKGDIAEGYSVSREKKESFPLTVTSAQKNPTAFYLCASSISSGRNEQFFGPGTRLTVL.

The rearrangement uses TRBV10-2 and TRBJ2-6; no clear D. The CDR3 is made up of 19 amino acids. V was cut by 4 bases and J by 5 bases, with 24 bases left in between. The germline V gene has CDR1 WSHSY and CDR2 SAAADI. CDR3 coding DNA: TGCGCCAGCAGTGTCGACAACACTTCTAACAAAAGTCGGGCCAACGTCCTGACTTTC. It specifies CASSVDNTSNKSRANVLTF.

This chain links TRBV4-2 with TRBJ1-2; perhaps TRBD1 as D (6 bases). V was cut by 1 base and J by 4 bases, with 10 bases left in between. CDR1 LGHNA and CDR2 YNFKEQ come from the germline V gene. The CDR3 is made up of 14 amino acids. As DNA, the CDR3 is TGTGCCAGCAGCCAAGCTACAGGGACCTATGGCTACACCTTC. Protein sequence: CASSQATGTYGYTF.

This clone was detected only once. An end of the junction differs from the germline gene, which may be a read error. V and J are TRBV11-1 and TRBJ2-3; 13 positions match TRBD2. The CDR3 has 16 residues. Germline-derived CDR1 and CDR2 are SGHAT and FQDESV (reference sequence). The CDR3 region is CASSWGTSGNGDTQCF. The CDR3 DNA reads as TGTGCCAGCAGCTGGGGGACTAGCGGGAATGGAGATACGCAGTGTTTT.

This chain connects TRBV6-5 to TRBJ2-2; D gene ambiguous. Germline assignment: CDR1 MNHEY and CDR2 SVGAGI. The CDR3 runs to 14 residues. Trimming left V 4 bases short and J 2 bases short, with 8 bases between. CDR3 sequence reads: CASSSLLNTGELFF. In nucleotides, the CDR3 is TGTGCCAGCAGTTCCCTTTTAAACACCGGGGAGCTGTTTTTT.

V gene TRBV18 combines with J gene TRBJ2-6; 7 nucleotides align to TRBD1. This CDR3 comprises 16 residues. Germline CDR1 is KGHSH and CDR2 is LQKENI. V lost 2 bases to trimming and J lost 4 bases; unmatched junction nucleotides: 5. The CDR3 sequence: CASSPTRGSGANVLTF. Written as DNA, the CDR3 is TGTGCCAGCTCACCAACCAGGGGGAGCGGGGCCAACGTCCTGACTTTC.

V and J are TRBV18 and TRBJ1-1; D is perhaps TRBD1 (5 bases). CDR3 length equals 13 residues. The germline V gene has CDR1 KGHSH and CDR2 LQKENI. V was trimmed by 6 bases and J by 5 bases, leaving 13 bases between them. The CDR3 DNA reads TGTGCCAGCTCGGGGCATGCAGGGACTGAAGCTTTCTTT. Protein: CASSGHAGTEAFF.

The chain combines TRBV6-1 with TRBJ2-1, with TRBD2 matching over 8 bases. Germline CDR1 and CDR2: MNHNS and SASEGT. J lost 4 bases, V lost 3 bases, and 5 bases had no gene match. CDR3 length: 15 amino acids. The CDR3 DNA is TGTGCCAGCAGTGACTCGGGAGGGCCTTACAATGAGCAGTTCTTC. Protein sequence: CASSDSGGPYNEQFF.

The CDR3 loop is CASSLQGARNQPQHF. CDR3 bases: TGTGCCAGCAGCCTACAGGGGGCGCGCAATCAGCCCCAGCATTTT. This sequence joins TRBV7-2 and TRBJ1-5, with 9 bases matching TRBD1. The J segment lost 2 bases and the V segment lost 5 bases, leaving 4 bases of the junction unmatched. The CDR3 extends over 15 amino acids. The germline V gene encodes CDR1 SGHTA and CDR2 FQGNSA.

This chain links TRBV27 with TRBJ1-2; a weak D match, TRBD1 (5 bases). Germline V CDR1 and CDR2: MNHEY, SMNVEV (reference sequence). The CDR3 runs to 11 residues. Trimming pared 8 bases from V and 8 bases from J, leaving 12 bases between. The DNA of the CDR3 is TGTGCCAGCGGGCAGGGTGGCGGCTACACCTTC. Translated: CASGQGGGYTF.

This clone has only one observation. The chain's CDR3 is CASSFVSGTYYEQYF. CDR3 coding DNA: TGTGCCAGCAGTTTTGTGAGCGGGACGTACTACGAGCAGTACTTC. The J gene is TRBJ2-7, the V gene TRBV28, with TRBD2 identical over 7 bases. Per the germline V gene, CDR1 is MDHEN and CDR2 is SYDVKM. After removal of 3 bases from V and 3 bases from J, the junction contained 8 bases not matched to a gene. CDR3 length: 15 residues.

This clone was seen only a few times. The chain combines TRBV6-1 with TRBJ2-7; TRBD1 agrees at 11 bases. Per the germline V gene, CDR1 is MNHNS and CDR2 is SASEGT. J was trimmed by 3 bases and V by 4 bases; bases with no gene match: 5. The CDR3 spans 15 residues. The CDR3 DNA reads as TGTGCCAGCAGTGCGATCGGGACAGGGGGCTACGAGCAGTACTTC. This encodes CASSAIGTGGYEQYF.

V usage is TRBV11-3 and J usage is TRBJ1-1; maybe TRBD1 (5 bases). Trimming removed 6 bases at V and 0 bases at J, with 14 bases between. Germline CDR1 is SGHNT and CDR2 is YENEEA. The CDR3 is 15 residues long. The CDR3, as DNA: TGTGCCAGCAGTTCGACCCAGGGCATGAACACTGAAGCTTTCTTT. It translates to CASSSTQGMNTEAFF.

The CDR3 coding sequence is TGTGCCAGCAGCGGAGATCAAGTCTCTGGAAACACCATATATTTT. Its protein is CASSGDQVSGNTIYF. The rearrangement uses TRBV9 and TRBJ1-3; no firm D call. The ends were cut back, 3 bases at V and 0 bases at J, with 10 bases in the middle. CDR1 and CDR2 (germline): SGDLS, YYNGEE. This CDR3 contains 15 residues.

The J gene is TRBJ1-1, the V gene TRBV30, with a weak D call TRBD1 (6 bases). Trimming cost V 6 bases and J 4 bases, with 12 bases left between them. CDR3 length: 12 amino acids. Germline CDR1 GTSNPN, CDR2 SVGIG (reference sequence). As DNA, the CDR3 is TGTGCCTGTCCGCGGGGGGCCACTGAAGCTTTCTTT. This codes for CACPRGATEAFF. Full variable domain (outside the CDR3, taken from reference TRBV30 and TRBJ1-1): SQTIHQWPATLVQPVGSPLSLECTVEGTSNPNLYWYRQAAGRGLQLLFYSVGIGQISSEVPQNLSASRPQDRQFILSSKKLLLSDSGFYLCACPRGATEAFFGQGTRLTVV.

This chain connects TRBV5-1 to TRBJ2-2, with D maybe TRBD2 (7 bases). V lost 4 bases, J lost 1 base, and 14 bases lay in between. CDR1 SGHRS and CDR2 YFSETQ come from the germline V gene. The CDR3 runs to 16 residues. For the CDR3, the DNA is TGCGCCAGCAGCCCCTTAGGGGGGGAGAACACCGGGGAGCTGTTTTTT. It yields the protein CASSPLGGENTGELFF.

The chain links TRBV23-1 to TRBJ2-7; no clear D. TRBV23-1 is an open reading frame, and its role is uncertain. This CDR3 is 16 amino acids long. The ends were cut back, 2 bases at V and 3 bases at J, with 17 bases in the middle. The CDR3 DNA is TGCGCCAGCAGTCAAGAGTTGAGAGAGCCTAGCTACGAGCAGTACTTC. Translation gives CASSQELREPSYEQYF.

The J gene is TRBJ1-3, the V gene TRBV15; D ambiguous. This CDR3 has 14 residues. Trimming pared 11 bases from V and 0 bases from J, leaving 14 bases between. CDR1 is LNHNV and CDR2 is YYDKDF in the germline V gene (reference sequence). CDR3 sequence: CAAGRDYSGNTIYF. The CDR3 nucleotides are TGTGCCGCCGGGAGGGATTACTCTGGAAACACCATATATTTT.

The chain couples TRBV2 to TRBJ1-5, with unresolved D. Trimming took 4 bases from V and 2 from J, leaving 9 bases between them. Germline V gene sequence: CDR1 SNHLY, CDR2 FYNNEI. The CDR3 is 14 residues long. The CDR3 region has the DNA TGTGCCAGCAGTGCACAGAGGGGCAATCAGCCCCAGCATTTT. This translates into CASSAQRGNQPQHF. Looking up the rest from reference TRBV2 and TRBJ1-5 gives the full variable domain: EPEVTQTPSHQVTQMGQEVILRCVPISNHLYFYWYRQILGQKVEFLVSFYNNEISEKSEIFDDQFSVERPDGSNFTLKIRSTKLEDSAMYFCASSAQRGNQPQHFGDGTRLSIL.

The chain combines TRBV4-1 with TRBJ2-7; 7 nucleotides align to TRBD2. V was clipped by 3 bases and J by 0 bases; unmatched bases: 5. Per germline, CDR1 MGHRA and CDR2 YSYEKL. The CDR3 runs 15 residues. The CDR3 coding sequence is TGCGCCAGCAGCCAGTTAGGGAGGGTCTCCTACGAGCAGTACTTC. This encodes CASSQLGRVSYEQYF.

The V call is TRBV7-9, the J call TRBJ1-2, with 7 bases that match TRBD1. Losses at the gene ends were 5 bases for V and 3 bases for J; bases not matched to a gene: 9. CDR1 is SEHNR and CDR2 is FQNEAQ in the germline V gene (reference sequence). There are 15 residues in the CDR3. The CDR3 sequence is CASSLNRGAYYGYTF. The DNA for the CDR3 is TGTGCCAGCAGCCTGAACAGGGGCGCTTACTATGGCTACACCTTC.